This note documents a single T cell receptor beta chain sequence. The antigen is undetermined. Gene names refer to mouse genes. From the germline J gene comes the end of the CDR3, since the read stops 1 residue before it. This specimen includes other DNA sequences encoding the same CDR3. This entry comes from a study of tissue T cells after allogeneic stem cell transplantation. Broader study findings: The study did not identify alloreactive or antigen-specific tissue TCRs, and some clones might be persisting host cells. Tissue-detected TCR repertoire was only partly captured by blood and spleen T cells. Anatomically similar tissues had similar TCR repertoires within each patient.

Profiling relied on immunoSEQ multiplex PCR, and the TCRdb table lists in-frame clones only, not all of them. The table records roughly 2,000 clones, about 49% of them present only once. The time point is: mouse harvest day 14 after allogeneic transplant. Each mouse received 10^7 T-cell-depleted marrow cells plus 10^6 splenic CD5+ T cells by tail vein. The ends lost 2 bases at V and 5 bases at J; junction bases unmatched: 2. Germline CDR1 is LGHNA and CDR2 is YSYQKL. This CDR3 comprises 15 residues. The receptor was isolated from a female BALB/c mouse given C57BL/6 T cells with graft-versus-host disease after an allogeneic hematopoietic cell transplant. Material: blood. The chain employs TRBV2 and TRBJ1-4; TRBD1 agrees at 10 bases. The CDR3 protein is CASSQPGQGNERLFF. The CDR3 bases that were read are TGTGCCAGCAGCCAACCGGGACAGGGGAACGAAAGATTATTT.